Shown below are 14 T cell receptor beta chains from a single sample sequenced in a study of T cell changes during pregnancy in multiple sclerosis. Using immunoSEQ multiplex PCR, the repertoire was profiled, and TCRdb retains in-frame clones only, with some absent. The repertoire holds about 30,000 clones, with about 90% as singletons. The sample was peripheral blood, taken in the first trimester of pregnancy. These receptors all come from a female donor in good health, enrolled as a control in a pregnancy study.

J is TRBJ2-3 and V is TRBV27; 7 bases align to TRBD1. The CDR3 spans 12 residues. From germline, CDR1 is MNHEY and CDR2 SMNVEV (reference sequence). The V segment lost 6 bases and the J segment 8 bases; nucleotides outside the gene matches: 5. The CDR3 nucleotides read TGTGCCAGCAGCGAGGGGGCGGGTACGCAGTATTTT. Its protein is CASSEGAGTQYF.

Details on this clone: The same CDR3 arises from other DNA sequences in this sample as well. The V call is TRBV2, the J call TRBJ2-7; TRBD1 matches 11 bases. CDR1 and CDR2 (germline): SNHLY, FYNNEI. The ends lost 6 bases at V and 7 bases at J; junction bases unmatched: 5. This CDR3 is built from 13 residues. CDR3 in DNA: TGTGCCAGCAGCCGGGACAGGGGGGGAGAGCAGTACTTC. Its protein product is CASSRDRGGEQYF.

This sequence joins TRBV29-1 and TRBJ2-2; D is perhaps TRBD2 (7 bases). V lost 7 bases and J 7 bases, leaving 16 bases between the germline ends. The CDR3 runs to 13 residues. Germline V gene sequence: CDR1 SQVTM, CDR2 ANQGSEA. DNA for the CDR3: TGCAGCGCTGGACGGGGGGCGATCGGGGAGCTGTTTTTT. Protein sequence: CSAGRGAIGELFF.

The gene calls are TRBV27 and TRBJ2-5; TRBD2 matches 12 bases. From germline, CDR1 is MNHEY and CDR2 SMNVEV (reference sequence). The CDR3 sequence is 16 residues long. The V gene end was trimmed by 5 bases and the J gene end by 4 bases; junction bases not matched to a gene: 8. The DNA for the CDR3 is TGTGCCAGCAGTCCGCCTAGCGGGGGGGCATTAGAGACCCAGTACTTC. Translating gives CASSPPSGGALETQYF.

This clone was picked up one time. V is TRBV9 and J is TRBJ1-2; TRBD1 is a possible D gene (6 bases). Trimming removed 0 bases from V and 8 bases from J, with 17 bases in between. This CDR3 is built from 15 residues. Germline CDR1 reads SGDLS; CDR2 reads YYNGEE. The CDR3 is CASSVGTGPLEGYTF. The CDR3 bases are TGTGCCAGCAGCGTAGGAACAGGGCCGTTGGAAGGCTACACCTTC.

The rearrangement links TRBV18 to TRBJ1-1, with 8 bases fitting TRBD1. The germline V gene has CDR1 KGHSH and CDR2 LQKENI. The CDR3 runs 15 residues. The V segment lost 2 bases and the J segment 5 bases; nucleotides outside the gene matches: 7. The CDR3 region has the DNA TGTGCCAGCTCACCAATAGGACAGGGTAAAACTGAAGCTTTCTTT. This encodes CASSPIGQGKTEAFF. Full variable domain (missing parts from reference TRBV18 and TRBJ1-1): NAGVMQNPRHLVRRRGQEARLRCSPMKGHSHVYWYRQLPEEGLKFMVYLQKENIIDESGMPKERFSAEFPKEGPSILRIQQVVRGDSAAYFCASSPIGQGKTEAFFGQGTRLTVV.

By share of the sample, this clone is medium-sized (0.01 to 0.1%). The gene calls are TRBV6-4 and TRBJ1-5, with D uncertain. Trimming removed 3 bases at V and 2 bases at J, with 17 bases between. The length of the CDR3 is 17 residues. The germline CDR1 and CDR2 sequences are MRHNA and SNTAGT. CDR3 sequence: CASSEGGRRMGNQPQHF. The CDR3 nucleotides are TGTGCCAGCAGTGAGGGAGGGAGAAGGATGGGCAATCAGCCCCAGCATTTT.

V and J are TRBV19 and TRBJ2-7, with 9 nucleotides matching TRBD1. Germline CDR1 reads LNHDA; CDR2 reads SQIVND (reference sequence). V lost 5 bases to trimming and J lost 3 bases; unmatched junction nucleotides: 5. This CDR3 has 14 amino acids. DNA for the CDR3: TGTGCCAGTAGTTCCGGGACAGGGTACTACGAGCAGTACTTC. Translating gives CASSSGTGYYEQYF.

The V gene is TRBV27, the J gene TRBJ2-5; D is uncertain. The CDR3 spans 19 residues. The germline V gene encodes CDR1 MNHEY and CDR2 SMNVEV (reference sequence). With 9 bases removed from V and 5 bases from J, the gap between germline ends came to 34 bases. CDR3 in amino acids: CASSPAPWVLEMSFETQYF. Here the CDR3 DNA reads TGTGCCAGTTCCCCAGCCCCCTGGGTTCTGGAGATGTCTTTCGAGACCCAGTACTTC.

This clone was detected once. CDR3 protein: CASSPFGEGVQPQHF. The DNA of the CDR3 is TGCGCCAGCAGCCCGTTTGGAGAGGGTGTTCAGCCCCAGCATTTT. This rearrangement joins TRBV4-1 to TRBJ1-5; D is unresolved. This CDR3 region has 15 residues. Germline values: CDR1 MGHRA, CDR2 YSYEKL. The V gene lost 4 bases and the J gene lost 6 bases, with 16 bases spanning the gap.

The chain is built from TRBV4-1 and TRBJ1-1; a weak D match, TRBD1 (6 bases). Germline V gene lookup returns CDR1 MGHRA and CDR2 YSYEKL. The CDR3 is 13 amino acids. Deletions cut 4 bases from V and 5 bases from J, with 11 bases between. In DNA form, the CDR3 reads TGCGCCAGCAGCCGACAGGTCGAGACTGAAGCTTTCTTT. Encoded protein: CASSRQVETEAFF.

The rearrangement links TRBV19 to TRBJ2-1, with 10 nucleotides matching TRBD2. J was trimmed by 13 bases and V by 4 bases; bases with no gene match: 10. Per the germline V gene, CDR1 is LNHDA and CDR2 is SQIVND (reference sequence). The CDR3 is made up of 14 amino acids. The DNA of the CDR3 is TGTGCCAGTAGTAACCAGGGACTAGCGTCTTCCCAGTTCTTC. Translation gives CASSNQGLASSQFF.

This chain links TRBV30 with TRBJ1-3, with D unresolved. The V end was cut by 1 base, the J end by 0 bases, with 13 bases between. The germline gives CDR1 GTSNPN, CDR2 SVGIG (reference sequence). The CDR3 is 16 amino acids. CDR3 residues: CAWSGPTRSSGNTIYF. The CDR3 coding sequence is TGTGCCTGGAGTGGGCCCACTCGGAGCTCTGGAAACACCATATATTTT.

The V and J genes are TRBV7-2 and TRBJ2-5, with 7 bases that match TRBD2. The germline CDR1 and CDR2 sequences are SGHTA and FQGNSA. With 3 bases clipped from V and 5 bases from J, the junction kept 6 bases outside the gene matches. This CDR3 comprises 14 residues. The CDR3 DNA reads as TGTGCCAGCAGCTTGTTGCGGGGGAGGGAGACCCAGTACTTC. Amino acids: CASSLLRGRETQYF.